This T cell receptor (beta chain) was obtained from a study of lymphopenia after photon versus proton radiotherapy. Points from the study as a whole: Post-nadir TCR diversity decline inversely tracked overall survival among those who died. Survival link was tested only in deceased patients; proton benefit remains a possibility. Relative stability marked proton patients; photon patients lost diversity and naive cells.

This table comes from immunoSEQ multiplex PCR, and its TCRdb copy is limited to in-frame clones, with some not included. The sample lists 22,000 or so clones, about 83% seen once, with 2.5% to 3.5% in the top ten. Concerning this clone: The antigen is unknown.

V lost 3 bases and J 0 bases, leaving 8 bases between the germline ends. The CDR3 runs 15 residues. CDR1 and CDR2 from the germline V gene are SGHVS and FQNEAQ. The V and J genes are TRBV7-8 and TRBJ2-2; no clear D. This TCR was recovered from a woman aged 50 to 60 with pancreatic cancer. The sample was peripheral blood, taken from a patient treated with photon-based radiotherapy. This CDR3 reads CASSLGEPNTGELFF. CDR3 sequence (DNA): TGTGCCAGCAGCTTGGGTGAGCCGAACACCGGGGAGCTGTTTTTT.